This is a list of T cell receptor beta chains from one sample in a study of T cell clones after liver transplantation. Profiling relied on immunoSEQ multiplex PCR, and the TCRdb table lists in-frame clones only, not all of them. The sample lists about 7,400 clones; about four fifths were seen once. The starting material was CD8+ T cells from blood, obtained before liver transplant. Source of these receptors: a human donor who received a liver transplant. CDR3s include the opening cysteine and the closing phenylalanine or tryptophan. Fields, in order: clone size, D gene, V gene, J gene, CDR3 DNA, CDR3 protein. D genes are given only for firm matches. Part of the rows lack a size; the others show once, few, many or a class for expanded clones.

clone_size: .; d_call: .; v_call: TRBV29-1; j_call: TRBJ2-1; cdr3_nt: TGCAGCGTTGATGTTCGAGTCGTCGAGCAGTTCTTC; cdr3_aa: CSVDVRVVEQFF
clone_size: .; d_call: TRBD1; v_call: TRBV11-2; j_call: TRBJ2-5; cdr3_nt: TGTGCCAGCAGCTCAGGCACAGGGGTGGTCCAAGAGACCCAGTACTTC; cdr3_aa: CASSSGTGVVQETQYF
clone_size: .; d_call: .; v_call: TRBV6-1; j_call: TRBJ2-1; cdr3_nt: TGTGCCAGCAGTGAGTGGGCCGACCTCTCCTACAATGAGCAGTTCTTC; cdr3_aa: CASSEWADLSYNEQFF
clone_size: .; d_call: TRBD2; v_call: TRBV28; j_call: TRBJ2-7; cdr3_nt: TGTGCCAGCACCCCGCGGGGGTACGAGCAGTACTTC; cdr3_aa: CASTPRGYEQYF
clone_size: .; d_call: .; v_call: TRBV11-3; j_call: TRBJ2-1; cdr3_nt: TGTGCCAGCAGCTCGGGGGTCAATGAGCAGTTCTTC; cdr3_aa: CASSSGVNEQFF
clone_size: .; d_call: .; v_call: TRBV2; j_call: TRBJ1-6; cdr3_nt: TGTGCCAGCAGTGAAGGACAGACAAATTCACCCCTCCACTTT; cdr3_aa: CASSEGQTNSPLHF
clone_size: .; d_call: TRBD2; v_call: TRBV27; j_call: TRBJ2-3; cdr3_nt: TGTGCCAGCAGTTCGGGACTAGCGGGGGGGCCGTCTAGCACAGATACGCAGTATTTT; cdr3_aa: CASSSGLAGGPSSTDTQYF
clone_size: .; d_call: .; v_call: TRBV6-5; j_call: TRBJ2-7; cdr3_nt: TGTGCCAGCAGGCGAGGGCAGGCCACCGACGAGCAGTACTTC; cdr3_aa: CASRRGQATDEQYF
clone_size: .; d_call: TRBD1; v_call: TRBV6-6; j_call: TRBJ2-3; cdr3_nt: TGTGCCAGCAGTTACTCAGGGGGCGCCGCAGATACGCAGTATTTT; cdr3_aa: CASSYSGGAADTQYF
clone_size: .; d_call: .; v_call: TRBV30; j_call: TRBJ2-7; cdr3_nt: TGTGCCTGGAGTGTAGGGGCCTACGAGCAGTACTTC; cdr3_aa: CAWSVGAYEQYF
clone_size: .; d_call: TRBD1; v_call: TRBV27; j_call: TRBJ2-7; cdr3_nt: TGTGCCAGCAGTGTGACAGGGTCCATCTCCTACGAGCAGTACTTC; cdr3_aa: CASSVTGSISYEQYF
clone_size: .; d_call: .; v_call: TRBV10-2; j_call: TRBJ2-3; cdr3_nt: TGCGCCTCAGCAAGCGCAGATACGCAGTATTTT; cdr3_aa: CASASADTQYF
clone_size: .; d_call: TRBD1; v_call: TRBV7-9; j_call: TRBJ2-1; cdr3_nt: TGTGCCAGCAGCTTAGCGCACGCGGCGGCAGGGGGATACAATGAGCAGTTCTTC; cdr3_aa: CASSLAHAAAGGYNEQFF
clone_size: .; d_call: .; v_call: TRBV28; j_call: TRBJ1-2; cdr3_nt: TGTGCCAGCAATCCCCGGGGGGGGGCGCTTGGCTACACCTTC; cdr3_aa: CASNPRGGALGYTF
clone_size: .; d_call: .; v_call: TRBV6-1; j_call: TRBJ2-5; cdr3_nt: TGTGCCAGCAGTGAAGGAGCAGGGGAGTATGAGACCCAGTACTTC; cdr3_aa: CASSEGAGEYETQYF
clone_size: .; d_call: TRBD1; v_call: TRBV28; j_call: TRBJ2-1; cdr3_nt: TGTGCCAGCAGTCCGGACAGGCCTGGGGAATACAATGAGCAGTTCTTC; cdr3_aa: CASSPDRPGEYNEQFF
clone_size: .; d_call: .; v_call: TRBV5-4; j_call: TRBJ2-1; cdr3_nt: TGTGCCAGCAGCCTGTCGACAGGAGACAATGAGCAGTTCTTC; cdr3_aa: CASSLSTGDNEQFF
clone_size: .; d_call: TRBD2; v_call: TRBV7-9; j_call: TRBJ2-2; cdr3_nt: TGTGCCAGCAGCTCCCTGGCGGGGGGCATTCGGCCCGGGGAGCTGTTTTTT; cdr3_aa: CASSSLAGGIRPGELFF
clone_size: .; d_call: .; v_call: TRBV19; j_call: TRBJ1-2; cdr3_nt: TGTGCCAGCACCGTGACAGTAAACTATGGCTACACCTTC; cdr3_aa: CASTVTVNYGYTF
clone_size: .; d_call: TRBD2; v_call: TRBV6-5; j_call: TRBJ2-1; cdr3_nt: TGTGCCAGCAGTTTCACGGGGGGAGAGCAGTTCTTC; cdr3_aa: CASSFTGGEQFF
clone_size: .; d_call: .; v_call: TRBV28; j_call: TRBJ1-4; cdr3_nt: TGTGCCAGCACCTTACTATCCGCGGGCCCCTTTAATGAAAAACTGTTTTTT; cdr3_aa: CASTLLSAGPFNEKLFF
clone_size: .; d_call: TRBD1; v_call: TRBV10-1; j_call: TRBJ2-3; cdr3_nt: TGCGCCAGCAGTGATTCCGGGACAGGGCTCACAGATACGCAGTATTTT; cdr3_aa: CASSDSGTGLTDTQYF
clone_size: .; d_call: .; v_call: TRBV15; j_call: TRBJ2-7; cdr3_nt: TGTGCCACCAGCAGAAATCCAAGCGACAGGCCCCACGAGCAGTACTTC; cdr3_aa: CATSRNPSDRPHEQYF
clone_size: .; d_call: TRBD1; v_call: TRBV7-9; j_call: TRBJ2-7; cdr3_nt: TGTGCCAGCAGCTTAGGAGGGGGCGGGCAGTACTTC; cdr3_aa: CASSLGGGGQYF
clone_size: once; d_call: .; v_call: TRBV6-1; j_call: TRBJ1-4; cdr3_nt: TGTGCCAGCAGTGAATATCCTACATTAGGTGAGGGGGATGAAAAACTGTTTTTT; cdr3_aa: CASSEYPTLGEGDEKLFF
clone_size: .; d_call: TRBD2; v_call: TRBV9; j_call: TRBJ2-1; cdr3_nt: TGTGCCAGCAGCGTAGAGCTAGCGGGGGCCTACAATGAGCAGTTCTTC; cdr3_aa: CASSVELAGAYNEQFF
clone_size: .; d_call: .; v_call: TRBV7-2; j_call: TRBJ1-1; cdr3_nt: TGTGCCAGCAGTTCCCGGGTGGGTGGCACTGAAGCTTTCTTT; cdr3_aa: CASSSRVGGTEAFF
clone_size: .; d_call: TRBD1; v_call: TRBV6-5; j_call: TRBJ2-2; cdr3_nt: TGTGCCAGCAGTCACTCGACAGGGACCGGGGAGCTGTTTTTT; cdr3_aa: CASSHSTGTGELFF
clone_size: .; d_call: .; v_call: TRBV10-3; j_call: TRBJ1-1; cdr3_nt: TGTGCCATCAGTGAACCCGGAGGGAACACTGAAGCTTTCTTT; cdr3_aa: CAISEPGGNTEAFF
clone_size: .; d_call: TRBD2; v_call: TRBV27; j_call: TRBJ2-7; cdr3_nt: TGTGCCAGCAGTCACCACCTGCTGGGCGGGGGGAGCTCCTACGAGCAGTACTTC; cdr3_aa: CASSHHLLGGGSSYEQYF
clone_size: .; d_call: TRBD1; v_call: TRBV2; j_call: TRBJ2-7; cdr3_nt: TGTGCCAGCAGTACCGGGACAGGGGCCTTTTCCTACGAGCAGTACTTC; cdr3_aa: CASSTGTGAFSYEQYF
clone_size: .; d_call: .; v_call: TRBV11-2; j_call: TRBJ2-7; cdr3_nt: TGTGCCAGCAGCATATCCGGGACAATCTACGAGCAGTACTTC; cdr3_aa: CASSISGTIYEQYF
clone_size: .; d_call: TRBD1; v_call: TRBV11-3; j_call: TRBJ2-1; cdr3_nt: TGTGCCAGCAGCTCACCCGGGACAGGGAGGAATGAGCAGTTCTTC; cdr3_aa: CASSSPGTGRNEQFF
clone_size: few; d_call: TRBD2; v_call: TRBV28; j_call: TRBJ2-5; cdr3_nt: TGTGCCAGCAGTTTAGAAGTCGCGGGGGGTGGCGAGACCCAGTACTTC; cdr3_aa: CASSLEVAGGGETQYF
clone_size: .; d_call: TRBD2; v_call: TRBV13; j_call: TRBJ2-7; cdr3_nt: TGTGCCAGCAGCCAAGCGGGAGGTGGCTACGAGCAGTACTTC; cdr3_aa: CASSQAGGGYEQYF
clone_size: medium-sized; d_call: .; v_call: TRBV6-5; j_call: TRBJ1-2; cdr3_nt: TGTGCCAGCAGTCTCCGGGGGGTAGGGGCCTATGGCTACACCTTC; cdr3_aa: CASSLRGVGAYGYTF
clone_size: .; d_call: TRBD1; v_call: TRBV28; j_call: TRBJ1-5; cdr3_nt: TGTGCCATCCGAATAACAGGGGGCCGTCAGCCCCAGCATTTT; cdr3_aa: CAIRITGGRQPQHF
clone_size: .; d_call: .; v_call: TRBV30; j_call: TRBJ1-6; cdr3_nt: TGTGCCTGGAAATCGGACAGCTATTCACCCCTCCACTTT; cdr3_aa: CAWKSDSYSPLHF
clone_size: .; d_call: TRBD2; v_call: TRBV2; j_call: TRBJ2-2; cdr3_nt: TGTGCCAGCAATTCGGAAGCTTGGGCGCGGGGGTGGGACACCGGGGAGCTGTTTTTT; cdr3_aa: CASNSEAWARGWDTGELFF
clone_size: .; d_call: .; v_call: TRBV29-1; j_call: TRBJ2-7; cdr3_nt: TGCAGCGTTGAATCAGCACAGGACTACGAGCAGTACTTC; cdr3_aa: CSVESAQDYEQYF
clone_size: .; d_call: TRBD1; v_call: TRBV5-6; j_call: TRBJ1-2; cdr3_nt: TGTGCCAGCAGTTTAGGTCGTCAGGGGGCCAACTATGGCTACACCTTC; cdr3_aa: CASSLGRQGANYGYTF
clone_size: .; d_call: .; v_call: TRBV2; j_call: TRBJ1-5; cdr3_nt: TGTGCCAGCAGTGAGGAACAGAGATACAATCAGCCCCAGCATTTT; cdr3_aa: CASSEEQRYNQPQHF